The clone carrying this TCR beta chain was detected only once. Its antigen remains unidentified. Trimming removed 3 bases at V and 8 bases at J, with 13 bases between. CDR1 and CDR2 from the germline V gene are LNHNV and YYDKDF (reference sequence). The CDR3 length is 13 residues. The PCR employed 60 Vbeta primers together with 13 Jbeta primers. TCRdb's copy holds only in-frame clones and misses some; the assay was immunoSEQ multiplex PCR. The data show 150,000 to 200,000 clones, about four fifths seen once. The entry originates in a study of cytomegalovirus exposure and HLA in healthy donors. Findings and limits, study-wide: The analysis excluded some indistinguishable V segments, including TRBV6-2 and TRBV6-3. Among the most significant clusters, several appeared linked to common viral pathogens in a later analysis. When a later analysis compared HLA-associated TCR beta chains with equally common others, the HLA-associated chains turned out to be more clonally expanded and to have lower generation probabilities.

This chain links TRBV15 with TRBJ1-2, with D possibly matching TRBD1 (6 bases). The sequenced material came from PBMCs. The TCR was taken from a woman aged 25 to 39 in good health and CMV-seropositive. The CDR3 loop is CATSRTGTRGYTF. The CDR3 DNA follows: TGTGCCACCAGCAGGACCGGGACACGAGGCTACACCTTC.